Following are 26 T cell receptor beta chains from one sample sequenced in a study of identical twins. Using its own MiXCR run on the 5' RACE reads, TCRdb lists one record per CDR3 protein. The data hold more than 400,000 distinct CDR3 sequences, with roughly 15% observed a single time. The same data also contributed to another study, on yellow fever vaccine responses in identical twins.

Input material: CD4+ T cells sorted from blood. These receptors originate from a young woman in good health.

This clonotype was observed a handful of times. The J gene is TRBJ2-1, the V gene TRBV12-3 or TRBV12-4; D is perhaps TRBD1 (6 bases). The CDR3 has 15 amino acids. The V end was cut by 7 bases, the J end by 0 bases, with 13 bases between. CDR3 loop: CASNQGGSSYNEQFF. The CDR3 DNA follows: TGTGCCAGCAATCAAGGGGGAAGCTCCTACAATGAGCAGTTCTTC.

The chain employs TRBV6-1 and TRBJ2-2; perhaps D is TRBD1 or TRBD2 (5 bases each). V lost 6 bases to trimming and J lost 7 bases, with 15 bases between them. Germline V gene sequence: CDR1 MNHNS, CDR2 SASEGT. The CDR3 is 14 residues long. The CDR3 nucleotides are TGTGCCAGCAGGGCCATGGGGGTAGTCGGGGAGCTGTTTTTT. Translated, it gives CASRAMGVVGELFF.

The CDR3 is CASSQRGADEQFF. The CDR3 region has the DNA TGTGCCAGCAGCCAACGGGGGGCGGATGAGCAGTTCTTC. J is TRBJ2-1 and V is TRBV14, with D possibly being TRBD2 (7 bases). Trimming removed 2 bases from V and 8 bases from J, with 10 bases in between. The CDR3 runs to 13 residues. From germline, CDR1 is SGHDN and CDR2 FVKESK.

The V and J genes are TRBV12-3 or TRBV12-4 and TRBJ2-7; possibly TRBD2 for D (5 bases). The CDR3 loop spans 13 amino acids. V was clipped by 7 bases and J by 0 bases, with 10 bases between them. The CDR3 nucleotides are TGTGCCAGCATGGGAGAGTCCTCCTACGAGCAGTACTTC. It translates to CASMGESSYEQYF.

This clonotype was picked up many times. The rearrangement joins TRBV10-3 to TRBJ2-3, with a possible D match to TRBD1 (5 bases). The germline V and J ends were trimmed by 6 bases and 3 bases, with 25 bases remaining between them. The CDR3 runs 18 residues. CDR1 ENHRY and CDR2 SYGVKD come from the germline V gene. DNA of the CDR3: TGTGCCATCAGAACTGGACCGAGCAGGGCACCATCAACAGATACGCAGTATTTT. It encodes CAIRTGPSRAPSTDTQYF.

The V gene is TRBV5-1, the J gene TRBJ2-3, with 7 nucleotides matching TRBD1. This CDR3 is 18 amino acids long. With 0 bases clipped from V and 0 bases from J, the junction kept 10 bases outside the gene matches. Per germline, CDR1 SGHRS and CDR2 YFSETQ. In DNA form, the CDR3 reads TGCGCCAGCAGCTTGGGGGCTCCGGGACAGATTAGCACAGATACGCAGTATTTT. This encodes CASSLGAPGQISTDTQYF.

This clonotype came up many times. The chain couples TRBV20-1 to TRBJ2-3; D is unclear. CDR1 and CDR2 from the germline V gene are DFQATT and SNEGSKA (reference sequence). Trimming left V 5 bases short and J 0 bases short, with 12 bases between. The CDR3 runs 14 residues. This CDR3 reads CSAPVGGSTDTQYF. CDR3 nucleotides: TGCAGTGCTCCCGTGGGCGGTAGCACAGATACGCAGTATTTT.

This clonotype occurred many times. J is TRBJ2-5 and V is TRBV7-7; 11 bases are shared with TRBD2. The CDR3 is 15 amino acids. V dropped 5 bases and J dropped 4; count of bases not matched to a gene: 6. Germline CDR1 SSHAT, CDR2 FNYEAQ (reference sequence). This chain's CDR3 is CASSMGLAALETQYF. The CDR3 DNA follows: TGTGCCAGCAGCATGGGACTAGCGGCTTTAGAGACCCAGTACTTC.

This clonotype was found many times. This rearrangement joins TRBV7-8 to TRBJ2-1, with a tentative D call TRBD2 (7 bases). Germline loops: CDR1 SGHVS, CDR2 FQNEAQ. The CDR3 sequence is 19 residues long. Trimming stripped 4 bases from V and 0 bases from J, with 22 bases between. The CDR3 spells CASSSLGAGDRSSYNEQFF. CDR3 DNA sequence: TGTGCCAGCAGCTCCTTGGGGGCGGGAGATCGAAGCTCCTACAATGAGCAGTTCTTC.

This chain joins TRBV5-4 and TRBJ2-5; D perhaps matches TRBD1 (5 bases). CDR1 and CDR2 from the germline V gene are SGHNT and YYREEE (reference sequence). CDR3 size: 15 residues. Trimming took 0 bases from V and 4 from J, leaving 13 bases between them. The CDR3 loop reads CASSLVGAGPETQYF. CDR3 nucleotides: TGTGCCAGCAGCTTGGTAGGGGCAGGGCCAGAGACCCAGTACTTC.

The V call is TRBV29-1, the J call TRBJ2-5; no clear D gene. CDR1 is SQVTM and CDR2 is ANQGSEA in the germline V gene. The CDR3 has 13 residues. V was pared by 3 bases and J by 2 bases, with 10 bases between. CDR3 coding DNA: TGCAGCGTTGAGAGAGCCCGACAAGAGACCCAGTACTTC. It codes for CSVERARQETQYF.

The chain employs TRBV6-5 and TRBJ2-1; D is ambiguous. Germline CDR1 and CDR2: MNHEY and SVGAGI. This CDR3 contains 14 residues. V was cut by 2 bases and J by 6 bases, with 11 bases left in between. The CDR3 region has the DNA TGTGCCAGCAGTTACCGGCCCTCCATCAATGAGCAGTTCTTC. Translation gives CASSYRPSINEQFF.

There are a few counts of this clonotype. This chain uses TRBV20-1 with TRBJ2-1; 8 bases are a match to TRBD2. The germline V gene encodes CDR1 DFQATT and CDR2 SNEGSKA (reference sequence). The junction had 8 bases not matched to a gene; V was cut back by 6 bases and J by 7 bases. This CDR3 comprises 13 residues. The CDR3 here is CSALGLGGNEQFF. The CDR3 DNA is TGCAGTGCCCTGGGACTAGGAGGAAATGAGCAGTTCTTC.

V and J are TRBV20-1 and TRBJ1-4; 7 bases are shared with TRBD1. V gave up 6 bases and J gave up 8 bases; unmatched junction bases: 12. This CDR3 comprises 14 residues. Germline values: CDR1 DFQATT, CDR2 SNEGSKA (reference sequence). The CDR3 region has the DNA TGCAGTGCGAGACAGGAGGCAGGGGGAGAAAAACTGTTTTTT. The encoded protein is CSARQEAGGEKLFF.

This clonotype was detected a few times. CDR3 amino acids: CAIRGLNNEQFF. Here the CDR3 DNA reads TGTGCCATCAGGGGACTCAACAATGAGCAGTTCTTC. This chain joins TRBV10-3 and TRBJ2-1, with D possibly being TRBD2 (6 bases). The CDR3 totals 12 residues. The V end was cut by 6 bases, the J end by 5 bases, with 8 bases between. The V gene's germline CDR1 is ENHRY and CDR2 SYGVKD.

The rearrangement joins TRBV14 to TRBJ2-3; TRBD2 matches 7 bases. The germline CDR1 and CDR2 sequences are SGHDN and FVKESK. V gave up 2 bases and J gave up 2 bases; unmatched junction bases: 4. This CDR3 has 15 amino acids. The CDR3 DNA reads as TGTGCCAGCAGCCAAAAAACTAGCGCCACAGATACGCAGTATTTT. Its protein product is CASSQKTSATDTQYF.

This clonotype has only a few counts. This CDR3 is CASSLASLATDTQYF. CDR3 DNA: TGTGCCAGCAGCTTAGCCTCGCTAGCCACAGATACGCAGTATTTT. The chain combines TRBV7-6 with TRBJ2-3; perhaps TRBD2 as D (5 bases). Germline assignment: CDR1 SGHVS and CDR2 FNYEAQ. The V end lost 0 bases, the J end lost 2 bases, and 9 bases lay between the germline ends. The CDR3 runs to 15 residues.

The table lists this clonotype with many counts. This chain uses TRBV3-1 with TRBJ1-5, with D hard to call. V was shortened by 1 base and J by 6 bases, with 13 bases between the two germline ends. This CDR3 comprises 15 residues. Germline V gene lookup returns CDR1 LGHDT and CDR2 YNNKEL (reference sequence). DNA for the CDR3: TGTGCCAGCAGCCAAGGGACCGCCAAGTCTCAGCCCCAGCATTTT. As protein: CASSQGTAKSQPQHF. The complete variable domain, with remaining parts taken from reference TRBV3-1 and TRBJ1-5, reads DTAVSQTPKYLVTQMGNDKSIKCEQNLGHDTMYWYKQDSKKFLKIMFSYNNKELIINETVPNRFSPKSPDKAHLNLHINSLELGDSAVYFCASSQGTAKSQPQHFGDGTRLSIL.

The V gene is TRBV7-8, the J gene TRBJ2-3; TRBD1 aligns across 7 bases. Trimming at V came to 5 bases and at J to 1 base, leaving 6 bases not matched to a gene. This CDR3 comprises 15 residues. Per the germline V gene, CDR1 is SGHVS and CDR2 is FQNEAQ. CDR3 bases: TGTGCCAGCAGCCTAAACAGGGGTCGCACAGATACGCAGTATTTT. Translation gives CASSLNRGRTDTQYF. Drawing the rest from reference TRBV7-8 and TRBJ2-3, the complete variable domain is GAGVSQSPRYKVAKRGQDVALRCDPISGHVSLFWYQQALGQGPEFLTYFQNEAQLDKSGLPSDRFFAERPEGSVSTLKIQRTQQEDSAVYLCASSLNRGRTDTQYFGPGTRLTVL.

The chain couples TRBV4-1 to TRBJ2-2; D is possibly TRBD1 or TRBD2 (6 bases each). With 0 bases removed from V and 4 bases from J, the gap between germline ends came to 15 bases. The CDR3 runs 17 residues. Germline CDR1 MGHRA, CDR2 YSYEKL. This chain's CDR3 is CASSQEGAGWSTGELFF. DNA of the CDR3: TGCGCCAGCAGCCAAGAGGGGGCGGGGTGGAGCACCGGGGAGCTGTTTTTT.

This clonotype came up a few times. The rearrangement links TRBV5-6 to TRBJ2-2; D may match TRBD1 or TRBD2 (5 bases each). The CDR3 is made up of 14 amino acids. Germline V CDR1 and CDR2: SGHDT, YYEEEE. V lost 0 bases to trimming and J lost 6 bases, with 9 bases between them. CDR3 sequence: CASSLVGVPGELFF. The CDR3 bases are TGTGCCAGCAGCTTGGTGGGGGTTCCCGGGGAGCTGTTTTTT.

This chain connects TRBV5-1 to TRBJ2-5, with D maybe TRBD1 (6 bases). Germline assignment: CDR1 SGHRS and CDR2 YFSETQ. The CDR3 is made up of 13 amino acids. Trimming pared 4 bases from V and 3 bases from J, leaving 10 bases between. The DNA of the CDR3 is TGCGCCAGCAGCAGGGACATGAAAGAGACCCAGTACTTC. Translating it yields CASSRDMKETQYF.

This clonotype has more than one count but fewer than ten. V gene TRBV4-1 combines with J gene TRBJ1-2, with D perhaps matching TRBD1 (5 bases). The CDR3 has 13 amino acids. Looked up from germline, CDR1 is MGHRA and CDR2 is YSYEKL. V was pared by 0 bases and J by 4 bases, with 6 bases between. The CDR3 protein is CASSQDRVYGYTF. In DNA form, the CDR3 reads TGCGCCAGCAGCCAAGACAGGGTCTATGGCTACACCTTC.

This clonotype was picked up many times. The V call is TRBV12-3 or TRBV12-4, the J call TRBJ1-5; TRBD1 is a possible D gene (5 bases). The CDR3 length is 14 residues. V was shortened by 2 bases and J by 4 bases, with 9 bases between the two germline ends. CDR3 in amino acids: CASSLRGGNQPQHF. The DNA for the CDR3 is TGTGCCAGCAGTTTACGGGGCGGTAATCAGCCCCAGCATTTT.

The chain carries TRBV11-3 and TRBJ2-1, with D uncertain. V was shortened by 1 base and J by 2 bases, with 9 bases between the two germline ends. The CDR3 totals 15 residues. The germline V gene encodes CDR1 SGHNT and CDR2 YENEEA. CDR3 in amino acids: CASSLGGSTYNEQFF. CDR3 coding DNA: TGTGCCAGCAGCTTAGGTGGCAGTACCTACAATGAGCAGTTCTTC. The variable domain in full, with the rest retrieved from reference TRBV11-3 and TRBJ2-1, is EAGVVQSPRYKIIEKKQPVAFWCNPISGHNTLYWYLQNLGQGPELLIRYENEEAVDDSQLPKDRFSAERLKGVDSTLKIQPAELGDSAVYLCASSLGGSTYNEQFFGPGTRLTVL.

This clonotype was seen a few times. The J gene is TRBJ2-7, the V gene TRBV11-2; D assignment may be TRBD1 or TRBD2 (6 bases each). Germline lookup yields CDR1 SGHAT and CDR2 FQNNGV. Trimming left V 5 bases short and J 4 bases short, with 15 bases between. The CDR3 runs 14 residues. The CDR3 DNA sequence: TGTGCCAGCAGCCCCCGTGGGGGGCAGTACGAGCAGTACTTC. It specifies CASSPRGGQYEQYF.